The 25 T cell receptor beta chains presented below share a single source sample, sequenced in a study of T cell responses to AZD1222 COVID-19 vaccine. TCRdb keeps only in-frame clones here, not all; method: immunoSEQ multiplex PCR. The sample has about 150,000 clones, about 92% seen once. The sample consisted of peripheral blood, taken on day 0 of AZD1222 vaccination. All receptors come from an adult in good health.

The chain couples TRBV6-5 to TRBJ2-7, with 7 bases matching TRBD1. The length of the CDR3 is 15 residues. V was pared by 5 bases and J by 1 base, with 8 bases of the junction left unmatched. Germline V gene sequence: CDR1 MNHEY, CDR2 SVGAGI. CDR3 protein: CASSLRQGRSYEQYF. DNA for the CDR3: TGTGCCAGCAGTCTGAGACAGGGCCGTTCCTACGAGCAGTACTTC.

The V and J genes are TRBV11-1 and TRBJ1-2, with 9 bases that match TRBD1. The germline gives CDR1 SGHAT, CDR2 FQDESV (reference sequence). Unmatched junction bases numbered 9, after V lost 5 bases and J lost 5 bases. CDR3 length: 15 residues. Here the CDR3 reads CASSIIPGQGYGYTF. In DNA, the CDR3 is TGTGCCAGCAGCATCATTCCGGGACAGGGATATGGCTACACCTTC.

V usage is TRBV12-5 and J usage is TRBJ1-1; unclear D gene. V was pared by 2 bases and J by 11 bases, with 9 bases between. Per germline, CDR1 LGHNT and CDR2 FRNRAP. The CDR3 sequence is 11 residues long. The CDR3 bases are TGTGCTAGTGGTTTGTCATCGGTCGCTTTCTTT. Translation gives CASGLSSVAFF.

This chain joins TRBV4-3 and TRBJ2-7; D possibly uses TRBD1 or TRBD2 (5 bases each). Trimming pared 4 bases from V and 0 bases from J, leaving 7 bases between. Germline V lookup: CDR1 LGHNA, CDR2 YSLEER. This CDR3 has 13 residues. CDR3 region: CASSLGGSYEQYF. CDR3 nucleotide sequence: TGCGCCAGCAGCCTTGGGGGCTCCTACGAGCAGTACTTC.

This chain links TRBV3-1 (or the pseudogene TRBV3-2) with TRBJ2-1, with 14 bases fitting TRBD2. Germline V gene sequence: CDR1 LGHDT, CDR2 YNNKEL (reference sequence). The CDR3 length is 19 residues. The junction had 5 bases not matched to a gene; V was cut back by 1 base and J by 0 bases. The CDR3 nucleotides are TGTGCCAGCAGCCAAGTAGGGACTAGCGGGGGTAGCTCCTACAATGAGCAGTTCTTC. It specifies CASSQVGTSGGSSYNEQFF.

The V and J genes are TRBV6-6 and TRBJ2-1; TRBD2 agrees at 7 bases. The CDR3 runs 15 residues. Germline V gives CDR1 MNHNY, CDR2 SVGAGI (reference sequence). V shed 8 bases, J shed 7 bases, and the junction held 14 bases outside the gene matches. The CDR3 sequence is CASASSGETRNEQFF. The CDR3 DNA reads as TGTGCCAGCGCCTCTAGCGGAGAGACTCGAAATGAGCAGTTCTTC.

The count of this clone is one. The V call is TRBV7-3, the J call TRBJ2-5; D is uncertain. V was trimmed by 2 bases and J by 5 bases, leaving 9 bases between them. Germline V gives CDR1 SGHTA, CDR2 FQGTGA. This CDR3 spans 13 amino acids. CDR3 DNA sequence: TGTGCCAGCAGCTTAGGGCTAGGGGAGACCCAGTACTTC. Protein sequence: CASSLGLGETQYF. Combining the CDR3 with reference TRBV7-3 and TRBJ2-5 gives the whole variable domain GAGVSQTPSNKVTEKGKYVELRCDPISGHTALYWYRQSLGQGPEFLIYFQGTGAADDSGLPNDRFFAVRPEGSVSTLKIQRTERGDSAVYLCASSLGLGETQYFGPGTRLLVL.

The chain carries TRBV5-5 and TRBJ2-5; possible D gene TRBD1, 5 bases. Germline CDR1 SGHKS, CDR2 YYEKEE (reference sequence). Trimming removed 0 bases at V and 5 bases at J, with 8 bases between. The CDR3 has 13 amino acids. The CDR3 coding sequence is TGTGCCAGCAGCTTGGCAGGGATGGAGACCCAGTACTTC. Protein sequence: CASSLAGMETQYF.

The rearrangement uses TRBV19 and TRBJ1-1; no firm D call. Trimming cost V 10 bases and J 4 bases, with 16 bases left between them. There are 13 residues in the CDR3. Germline CDR1 and CDR2: LNHDA and SQIVND (reference sequence). CDR3 DNA: TGTGCCACAAGAAAGACGGGGAGCACTGAAGCTTTCTTT. Encoded protein: CATRKTGSTEAFF.

The rearrangement uses TRBV24-1 and TRBJ1-1; D unclear. Trimming shortened V by 4 bases and J by 5 bases, and 10 bases separated the two germline ends. The CDR3 is 13 amino acids. Germline assignment: CDR1 KGHDR and CDR2 SFDVKD. CDR3 residues: CATSDSTGTEAFF. The CDR3 region has the DNA TGTGCCACCAGTGACTCTACGGGAACTGAAGCTTTCTTT.

Here the CDR3 DNA reads TGTGCCATCCGGGGGGGGGAATCACCCCTCCACTTT. This translates into CAIRGGESPLHF. The chain couples TRBV10-3 to TRBJ1-6; D might be TRBD1 (5 bases). CDR1 and CDR2 from the germline V gene are ENHRY and SYGVKD. Trimming pared 8 bases from V and 10 bases from J, leaving 12 bases between. CDR3 length: 12 amino acids.

CDR3 DNA: TGTGCCAGCAGCTCCCAAACACAAGAGACCCAGTACTTC. Amino acid sequence: CASSSQTQETQYF. This sequence joins TRBV5-4 and TRBJ2-5; D gene ambiguous. CDR3 length: 13 amino acids. CDR1 and CDR2 from the germline V gene are SGHNT and YYREEE (reference sequence). The V end was cut by 3 bases, the J end by 2 bases, with 8 bases between.

This sequence joins TRBV5-1 and TRBJ2-3, with TRBD2 as a possible D gene (7 bases). Germline CDR1 is SGHRS and CDR2 is YFSETQ. The CDR3 length is 16 residues. Trimming took 0 bases from V and 2 from J, leaving 13 bases between them. The CDR3 DNA sequence: TGCGCCAGCAGCTTGGCGGGGGGCCACACCACAGATACGCAGTATTTT. Translated: CASSLAGGHTTDTQYF.

The V call is TRBV19, the J call TRBJ2-2; the D gene is possibly TRBD1 (6 bases). The germline CDR1 and CDR2 sequences are LNHDA and SQIVND (reference sequence). The CDR3 contains 14 residues. V lost 1 base and J 5 bases, leaving 8 bases between the germline ends. The chain's CDR3 is CASSIGTATGELFF. DNA of the CDR3: TGTGCCAGTAGTATAGGGACAGCTACCGGGGAGCTGTTTTTT.

This clone was picked up one time. This chain connects TRBV19 to TRBJ1-1; D gene ambiguous. This CDR3 is 12 amino acids long. Germline CDR1 LNHDA, CDR2 SQIVND (reference sequence). Trimming left V 2 bases short and J 7 bases short, with 8 bases between. CDR3 in amino acids: CASSIFVGEAFF. CDR3 nucleotides: TGTGCCAGTAGTATATTTGTGGGTGAAGCTTTCTTT.

The chain joins TRBV5-5 to TRBJ2-7, with D tentatively TRBD2 (5 bases). The CDR3 totals 12 residues. V dropped 3 bases and J dropped 4 bases, with 8 bases sitting between them. The germline V gene has CDR1 SGHKS and CDR2 YYEKEE (reference sequence). The CDR3 DNA sequence: TGTGCCAGCAGCTCCGAGGGATACGAGCAGTACTTC. Translated: CASSSEGYEQYF.

The gene calls are TRBV19 and TRBJ1-5, with no clear D. This CDR3 region has 15 residues. The V and J ends lost 0 bases and 0 bases respectively, with 6 bases between them. Looked up from germline, CDR1 is LNHDA and CDR2 is SQIVND (reference sequence). The CDR3, as DNA: TGTGCCAGTAGTATAGAAGGATATAGCAATCAGCCCCAGCATTTT. Translating it yields CASSIEGYSNQPQHF.

The rearrangement uses TRBV4-1 and TRBJ2-5; D might be TRBD2 (5 bases). The CDR3 has 15 residues. Germline loops: CDR1 MGHRA, CDR2 YSYEKL. V was clipped by 1 base and J by 5 bases, with 14 bases between them. CDR3 region: CASSQGGVVSETQYF. CDR3 coding DNA: TGCGCCAGCAGCCAAGGGGGAGTGGTTTCGGAGACCCAGTACTTC.

The chain is built from TRBV30 and TRBJ2-1; D unclear. The CDR3 runs 15 residues. Deletions cut 2 bases from V and 0 bases from J, with 11 bases between. Germline V gene sequence: CDR1 GTSNPN, CDR2 SVGIG (reference sequence). The CDR3 loop is CAWSLDHRSYNEQFF. The CDR3 DNA sequence: TGTGCCTGGAGTTTGGACCACCGCTCCTACAATGAGCAGTTCTTC.

The table lists this clone with a count of one. The genes are TRBV21-1 and TRBJ1-2; the table names TRBD1, a call not compared with the DNA. TRBV21-1 is a pseudogene. The CDR3 consists of 16 residues. DNA for the CDR3: TGTGCCAGCAGCAATTGGGTAGTTTCGAGACAGCCCAGTCCTCCCTTC. This gives the protein CASSNWVVSRQPSPPF.

J is TRBJ2-7 and V is TRBV11-2; 8 positions match TRBD2. V lost 2 bases, J lost 4 bases, and 16 bases stayed unmatched. There are 18 residues in the CDR3. Germline V gene data show CDR1 as SGHAT and CDR2 as FQNNGV. DNA of the CDR3: TGTGCCAGCAGCTTACGACTCCTCGGGGGGGGAAGGAGGTACGAGCAGTACTTC. It codes for CASSLRLLGGGRRYEQYF.

CDR3 DNA sequence: TGTGCCAGCAGGAGGGACAGCCCATACAATGAGCAGTTCTTC. This sequence encodes CASRRDSPYNEQFF. The V gene is TRBV2, the J gene TRBJ2-1; TRBD1 matches 7 bases. The trim removed 6 bases at V and 4 bases at J, leaving 6 bases unmatched. This CDR3 has 14 residues. Germline V gene data show CDR1 as SNHLY and CDR2 as FYNNEI. The complete variable domain, with remaining parts taken from reference TRBV2 and TRBJ2-1, reads EPEVTQTPSHQVTQMGQEVILRCVPISNHLYFYWYRQILGQKVEFLVSFYNNEISEKSEIFDDQFSVERPDGSNFTLKIRSTKLEDSAMYFCASRRDSPYNEQFFGPGTRLTVL.

The rearrangement uses TRBV6-5 and TRBJ1-2, with TRBD1 matching 7 bases. Germline V lookup: CDR1 MNHEY, CDR2 SVGAGI. V gave up 0 bases and J gave up 4 bases; unmatched junction bases: 8. This CDR3 region has 16 residues. The CDR3 DNA is TGTGCCAGCAGTTACTCGGGGCAGGGGGGTGGCTATGGCTACACCTTC. Encoded protein: CASSYSGQGGGYGYTF.

The chain has TRBV7-9 and TRBJ2-5; 7 bases map to TRBD2. Germline V CDR1 and CDR2: SEHNR, FQNEAQ (reference sequence). After removal of 7 bases from V and 5 bases from J, the junction contained 7 bases not matched to a gene. The CDR3 contains 13 residues. The CDR3 is CASNRGEKETQYF. In DNA form, the CDR3 reads TGTGCCAGCAATCGGGGGGAGAAGGAGACCCAGTACTTC. Full variable domain (remainder filled in from reference TRBV7-9 and TRBJ2-5): DTGVSQNPRHKITKRGQNVTFRCDPISEHNRLYWYRQTLGQGPEFLTYFQNEAQLEKSRLLSDRFSAERPKGSFSTLEIQRTEQGDSAMYLCASNRGEKETQYFGPGTRLLVL.

V gene TRBV4-1 combines with J gene TRBJ2-7; 9 positions agree with TRBD1. CDR3 length: 17 residues. The germline gives CDR1 MGHRA, CDR2 YSYEKL. V lost 3 bases and J lost 2; bases outside the gene matches: 11. CDR3 coding DNA: TGCGCCAGCAGCCAGAACCGGGACAGGGCCCCCCCCTACGAGCAGTACTTC. It is translated as CASSQNRDRAPPYEQYF.